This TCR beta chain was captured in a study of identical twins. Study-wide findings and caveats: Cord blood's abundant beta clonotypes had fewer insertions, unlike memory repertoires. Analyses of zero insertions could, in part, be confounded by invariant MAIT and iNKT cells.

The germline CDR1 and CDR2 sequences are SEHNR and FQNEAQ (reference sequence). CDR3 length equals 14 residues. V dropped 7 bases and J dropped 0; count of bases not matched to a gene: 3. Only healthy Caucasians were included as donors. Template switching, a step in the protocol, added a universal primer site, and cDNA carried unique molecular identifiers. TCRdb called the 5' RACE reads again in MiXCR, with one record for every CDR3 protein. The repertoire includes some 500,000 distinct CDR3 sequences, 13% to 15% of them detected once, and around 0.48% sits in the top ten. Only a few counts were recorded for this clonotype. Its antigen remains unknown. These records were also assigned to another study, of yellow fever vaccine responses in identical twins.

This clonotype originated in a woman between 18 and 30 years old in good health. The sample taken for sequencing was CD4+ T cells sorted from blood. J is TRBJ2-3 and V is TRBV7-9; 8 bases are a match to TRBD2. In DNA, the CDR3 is TGTGCCAGCACCCCTAGCGGGAGCACAGATACGCAGTATTTT. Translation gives CASTPSGSTDTQYF. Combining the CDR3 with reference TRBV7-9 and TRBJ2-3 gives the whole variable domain DTGVSQNPRHKITKRGQNVTFRCDPISEHNRLYWYRQTLGQGPEFLTYFQNEAQLEKSRLLSDRFSAERPKGSFSTLEIQRTEQGDSAMYLCASTPSGSTDTQYFGPGTRLTVL.